This TCR beta chain appears in the sequencing data of a study of metastatic and nonmetastatic thyroid tumors. Not a single patient had been given any form of treatment at any point before undergoing thyroid surgery. This clone was detected many times. This sequence may be a read error, since a much larger clone differs from it by one base. There are 16 residues in the CDR3. Germline V gives CDR1 SGHTA, CDR2 FQGNSA. Trimming took 4 bases from V and 7 from J; bases not matched to a gene: 8. As processed by the authors: Researchers built a distant-metastasis classifier for papillary thyroid cancer that drew on CDR3 differences across clinicopathological groups. TCRdb re-called clones via MiXCR from the PCR reads. TCRdb's processing, not the authors' own work, is the source of the V and J calls. The sample has 75,000 to 95,000 clones, approximately 11% seen once.

The chain carries TRBV7-2 and TRBJ2-1; 12 positions agree with TRBD2. The source of this sequence is a female donor with papillary thyroid cancer or a benign thyroid nodule (not recorded which). Some clones in this sample may be carry-over from other donors' samples. The sequenced sample consisted of blood. This CDR3 reads CASSSPSGGVRNEQFF. The CDR3 DNA is TGTGCCAGCAGCTCCCCTAGCGGGGGGGTTCGAAATGAGCAGTTCTTC.